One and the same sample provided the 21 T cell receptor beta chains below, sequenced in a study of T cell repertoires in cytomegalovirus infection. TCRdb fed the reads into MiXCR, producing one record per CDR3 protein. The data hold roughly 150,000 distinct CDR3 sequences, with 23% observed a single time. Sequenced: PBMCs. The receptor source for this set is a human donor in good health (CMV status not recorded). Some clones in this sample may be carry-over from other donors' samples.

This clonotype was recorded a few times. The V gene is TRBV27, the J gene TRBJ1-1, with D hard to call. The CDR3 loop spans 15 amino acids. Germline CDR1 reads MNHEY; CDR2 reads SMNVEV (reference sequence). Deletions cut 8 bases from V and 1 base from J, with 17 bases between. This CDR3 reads CASALKGGRNTEAFF. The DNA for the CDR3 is TGTGCCAGCGCTCTTAAGGGAGGGAGGAACACTGAAGCTTTCTTT.

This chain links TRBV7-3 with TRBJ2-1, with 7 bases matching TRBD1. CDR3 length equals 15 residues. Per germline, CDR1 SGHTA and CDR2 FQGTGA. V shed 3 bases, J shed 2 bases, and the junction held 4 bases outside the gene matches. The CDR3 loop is CASSFTGVTYNEQFF. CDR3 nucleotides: TGTGCCAGCAGCTTTACAGGGGTCACCTACAATGAGCAGTTCTTC.

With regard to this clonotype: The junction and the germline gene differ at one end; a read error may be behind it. CDR3 DNA sequence: TGTGCCAGCAGCTTTGACAGCCAAAGGATGAACACTGAAGCTTTCTTT. This gives the protein CASSFDSQRMNTEAFF. The rearrangement uses TRBV5-3 and TRBJ1-1, with D perhaps matching TRBD1 (5 bases). TRBV5-3 is given ORF status, its function remaining uncertain. The CDR3 has 16 residues.

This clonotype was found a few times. The CDR3 here is CASSRDRPYNEQFF. Here the CDR3 DNA reads TGTGCCAGCAGTCGGGACAGACCCTACAATGAGCAGTTCTTC. This chain uses TRBV7-6 with TRBJ2-1; 7 bases fit TRBD1. V dropped 6 bases and J dropped 2; count of bases not matched to a gene: 4. The germline gives CDR1 SGHVS, CDR2 FNYEAQ. This CDR3 comprises 14 residues.

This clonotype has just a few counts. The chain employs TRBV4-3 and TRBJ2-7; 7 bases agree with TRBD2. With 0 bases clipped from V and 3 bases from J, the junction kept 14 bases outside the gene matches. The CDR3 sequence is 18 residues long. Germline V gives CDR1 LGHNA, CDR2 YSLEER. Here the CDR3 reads CASSQDWGGGVEIYEQYF. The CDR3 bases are TGCGCCAGCAGCCAAGATTGGGGGGGAGGGGTAGAAATCTACGAGCAGTACTTC.

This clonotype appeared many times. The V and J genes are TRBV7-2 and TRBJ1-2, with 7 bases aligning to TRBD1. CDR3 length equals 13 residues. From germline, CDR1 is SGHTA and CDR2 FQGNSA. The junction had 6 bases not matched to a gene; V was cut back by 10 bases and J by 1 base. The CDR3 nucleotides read TGTGCCATAACAGGGGACCTTAACTATGGCTACACCTTC. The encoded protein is CAITGDLNYGYTF.

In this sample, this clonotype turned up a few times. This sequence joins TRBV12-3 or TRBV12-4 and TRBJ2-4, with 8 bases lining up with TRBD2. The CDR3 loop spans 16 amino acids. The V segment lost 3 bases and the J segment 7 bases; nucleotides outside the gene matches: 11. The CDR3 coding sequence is TGTGCCAGCAGTTTTGAACGGGAGGGCCGGGGGAACATTCAGTACTTC. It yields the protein CASSFEREGRGNIQYF.

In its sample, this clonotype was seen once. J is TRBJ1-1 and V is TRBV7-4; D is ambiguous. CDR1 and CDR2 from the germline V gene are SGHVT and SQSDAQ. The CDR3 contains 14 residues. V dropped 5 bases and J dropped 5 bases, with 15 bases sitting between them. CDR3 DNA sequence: TGTGCCAGCAGCCCCGGAGAGGGAAGGACTGAAGCTTTCTTT. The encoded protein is CASSPGEGRTEAFF.

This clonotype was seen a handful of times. The CDR3 spells CASTMGTGVFSYEQYF. Written as DNA, the CDR3 is TGTGCCAGCACCATGGGGACAGGGGTTTTTTCCTACGAGCAGTACTTC. The chain joins TRBV7-9 to TRBJ2-7, with 10 bases lining up with TRBD1. The V gene end was trimmed by 7 bases and the J gene end by 1 base; junction bases not matched to a gene: 10. The length of the CDR3 is 16 residues. The germline CDR1 and CDR2 sequences are SEHNR and FQNEAQ (reference sequence).

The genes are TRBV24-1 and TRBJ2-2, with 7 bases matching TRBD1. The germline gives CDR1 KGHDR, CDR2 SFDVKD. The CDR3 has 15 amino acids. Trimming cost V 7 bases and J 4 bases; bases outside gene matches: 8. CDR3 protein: CATSRGDRVTGELFF. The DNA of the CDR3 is TGTGCCACCAGCCGAGGAGACAGGGTCACCGGGGAGCTGTTTTTT.

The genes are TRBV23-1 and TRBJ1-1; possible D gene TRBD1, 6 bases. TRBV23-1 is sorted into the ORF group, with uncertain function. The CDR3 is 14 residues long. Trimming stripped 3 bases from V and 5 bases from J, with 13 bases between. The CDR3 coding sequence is TGCGCCAGCAGTCACTATTGGACAGAGACTGAAGCTTTCTTT. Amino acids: CASSHYWTETEAFF.

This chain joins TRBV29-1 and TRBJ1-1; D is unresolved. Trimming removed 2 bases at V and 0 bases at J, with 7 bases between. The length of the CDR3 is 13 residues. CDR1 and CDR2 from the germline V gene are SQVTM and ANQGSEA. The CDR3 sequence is CSVEQAMNTEAFF. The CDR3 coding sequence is TGCAGCGTTGAACAGGCCATGAACACTGAAGCTTTCTTT.

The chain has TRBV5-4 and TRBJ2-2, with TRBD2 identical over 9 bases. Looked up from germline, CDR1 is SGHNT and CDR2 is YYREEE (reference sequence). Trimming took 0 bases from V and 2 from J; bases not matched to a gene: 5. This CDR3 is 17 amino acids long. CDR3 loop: CASSLEGGGVNTGELFF. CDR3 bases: TGTGCCAGCAGCTTGGAGGGCGGGGGGGTTAACACCGGGGAGCTGTTTTTT.

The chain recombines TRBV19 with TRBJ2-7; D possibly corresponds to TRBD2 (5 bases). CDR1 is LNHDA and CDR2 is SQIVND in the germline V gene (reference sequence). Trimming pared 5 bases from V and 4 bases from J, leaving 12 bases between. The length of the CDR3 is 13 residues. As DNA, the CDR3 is TGTGCCAGTAGTCCGCGGACTGATTACGAGCAGTACTTC. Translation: CASSPRTDYEQYF.

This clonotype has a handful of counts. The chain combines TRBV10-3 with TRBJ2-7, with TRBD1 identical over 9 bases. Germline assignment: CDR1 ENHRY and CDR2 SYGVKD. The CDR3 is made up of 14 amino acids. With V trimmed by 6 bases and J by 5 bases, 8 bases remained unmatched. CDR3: CAISFRDRVHEQYF. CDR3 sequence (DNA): TGTGCCATCAGCTTCCGGGACAGGGTCCACGAGCAGTACTTC.

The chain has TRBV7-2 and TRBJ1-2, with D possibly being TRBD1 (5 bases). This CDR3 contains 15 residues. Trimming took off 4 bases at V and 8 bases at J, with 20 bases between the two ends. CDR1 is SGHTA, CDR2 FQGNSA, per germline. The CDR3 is CASSSGRWIEGGYTF. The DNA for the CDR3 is TGTGCCAGCAGCTCAGGGCGCTGGATCGAGGGCGGCTACACCTTC.

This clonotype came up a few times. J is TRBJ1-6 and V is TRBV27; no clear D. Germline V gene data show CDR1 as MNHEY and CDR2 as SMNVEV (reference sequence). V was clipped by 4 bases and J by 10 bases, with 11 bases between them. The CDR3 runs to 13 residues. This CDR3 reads CASSSAPGSPLHF. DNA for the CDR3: TGTGCCAGCAGTTCTGCCCCTGGGTCACCCCTCCACTTT.

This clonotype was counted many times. DNA for the CDR3: TGTGCCAGCAGTTTGGTAGCGGGAGGATACAATGAGCAGTTCTTC. It translates to CASSLVAGGYNEQFF. The V gene is TRBV28, the J gene TRBJ2-1; 10 positions match TRBD2. CDR3 length: 15 residues. V was clipped by 3 bases and J by 4 bases; unmatched bases: 3. Germline V gene lookup returns CDR1 MDHEN and CDR2 SYDVKM.

This CDR3 reads CASRVAGGDQPQHF. CDR3 nucleotides: TGTGCCAGCAGAGTAGCAGGGGGCGATCAGCCCCAGCATTTT. The chain recombines TRBV6-2 or TRBV6-3 with TRBJ1-5; 8 nucleotides match TRBD1. The CDR3 runs 14 residues. The J segment lost 5 bases and the V segment lost 6 bases, leaving 6 bases of the junction unmatched. Germline V CDR1 and CDR2: MNHEY, SVGEGT.

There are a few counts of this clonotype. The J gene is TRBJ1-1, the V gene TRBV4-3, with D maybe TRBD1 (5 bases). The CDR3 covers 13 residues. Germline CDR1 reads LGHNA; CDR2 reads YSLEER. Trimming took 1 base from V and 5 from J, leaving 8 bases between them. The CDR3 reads CASSQGGYTEAFF. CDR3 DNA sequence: TGCGCCAGCAGCCAAGGGGGGTATACTGAAGCTTTCTTT.

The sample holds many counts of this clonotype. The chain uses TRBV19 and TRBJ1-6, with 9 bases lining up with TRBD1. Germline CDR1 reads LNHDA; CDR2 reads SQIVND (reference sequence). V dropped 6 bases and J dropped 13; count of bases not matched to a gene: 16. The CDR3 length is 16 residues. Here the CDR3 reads CASRLKPGQGSHPLHF. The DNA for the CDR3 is TGTGCCAGTAGACTTAAACCGGGACAGGGAAGTCATCCCCTCCACTTT.